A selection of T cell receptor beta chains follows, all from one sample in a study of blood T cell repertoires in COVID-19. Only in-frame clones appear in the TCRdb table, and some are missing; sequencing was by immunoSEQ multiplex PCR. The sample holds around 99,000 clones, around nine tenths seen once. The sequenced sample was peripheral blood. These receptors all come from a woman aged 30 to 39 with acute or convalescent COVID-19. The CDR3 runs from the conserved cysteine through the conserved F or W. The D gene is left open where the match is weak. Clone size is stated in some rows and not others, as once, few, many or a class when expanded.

CDR3: CASSTLPGQDSNYGYTF; DNA: TGTGCCAGTAGTACCTTACCGGGACAGGATTCTAACTATGGCTACACCTTC; D: TRBD1; size: few; V: TRBV19; J: TRBJ1-2
CDR3: CASSQGAAGTAQKSFF; DNA: TGCGCCAGCAGCCAAGGGGCCGCCGGGACAGCCCAAAAATCTTTCTTT; D: TRBD1; size: NA; V: TRBV4-1; J: TRBJ1-1
CDR3: CASSVTNYGYTF; DNA: TGTGCCAGCAGCGTAACAAACTATGGCTACACCTTC; D: NA; size: NA; V: TRBV7-9; J: TRBJ1-2
CDR3: CASSLRTEVYEQYF; DNA: TGTGCCAGCAGCCTACGGACGGAGGTCTACGAGCAGTACTTC; D: NA; size: NA; V: TRBV11-2; J: TRBJ2-7
CDR3: CASSLGLGAGNTIYF; DNA: TGTGCCAGCAGCTTAGGGTTAGGGGCTGGAAACACCATATATTTT; D: NA; size: NA; V: TRBV7-8; J: TRBJ1-3
CDR3: CASRGGLSSYNSPLHF; DNA: TGTGCCAGCAGGGGGGGGCTTAGCTCCTATAATTCACCCCTCCACTTT; D: NA; size: NA; V: TRBV27; J: TRBJ1-6
CDR3: CASSLGVGVGDTQYF; DNA: TGTGCCAGCAGCCTAGGAGTAGGGGTTGGAGATACGCAGTATTTT; D: NA; size: NA; V: TRBV5-5; J: TRBJ2-3
CDR3: CASSFPYRGRQPQHF; DNA: TGTGCCAGCAGTTTTCCCTACAGGGGGAGGCAGCCCCAGCATTTT; D: TRBD1; size: NA; V: TRBV27; J: TRBJ1-5
CDR3: CASSPSESQTVFF; DNA: TGTGCCAGCAGCCCCTCCGAATCCCAAACAGTTTTCTTT; D: NA; size: NA; V: TRBV11-3; J: TRBJ1-1
CDR3: CASSYSKGADTIYF; DNA: TGTGCCAGCAGTTACTCGAAAGGGGCGGACACCATATATTTT; D: NA; size: once; V: TRBV6-5; J: TRBJ1-3
CDR3: CASTIGSGSNQPQHF; DNA: TGTGCCAGCACCATAGGGAGCGGGAGCAATCAGCCCCAGCATTTT; D: NA; size: NA; V: TRBV6-5; J: TRBJ1-5
CDR3: CASSPIWASGSTDTQYF; DNA: TGTGCCAGCAGCCCAATATGGGCTAGCGGTAGCACAGATACGCAGTATTTT; D: TRBD2; size: NA; V: TRBV28; J: TRBJ2-3
CDR3: CATSSREINGNTEAFF; DNA: TGTGCCACCAGCAGCCGGGAAATAAATGGGAACACTGAAGCTTTCTTT; D: NA; size: NA; V: TRBV15; J: TRBJ1-1
CDR3: CASSLTGQISNQPQHF; DNA: TGTGCCAGTAGTCTAACGGGACAGATTAGCAATCAGCCCCAGCATTTT; D: TRBD1; size: once; V: TRBV19; J: TRBJ1-5
CDR3: CASSSPGTSGVNEQFF; DNA: TGTGCCAGTAGTTCCCCCGGGACTAGCGGGGTAAATGAGCAGTTCTTC; D: TRBD2; size: NA; V: TRBV19; J: TRBJ2-1
CDR3: CASSYTGIYQPQHF; DNA: TGTGCCAGCAGTTACACAGGGATTTATCAGCCCCAGCATTTT; D: NA; size: NA; V: TRBV6-2/TRBV6-3; J: TRBJ1-5
CDR3: CASSGIDRGRGGYTF; DNA: TGTGCCAGCAGCGGAATCGACAGGGGGCGCGGTGGTTACACCTTC; D: TRBD1; size: NA; V: TRBV6-5; J: TRBJ1-2
CDR3: CASSLYGGTEKLFF; DNA: TGTGCCAGCAGCTTATATGGCGGCACTGAAAAACTGTTTTTT; D: NA; size: NA; V: TRBV7-2; J: TRBJ1-4
CDR3: CASSIIPTRDTQYF; DNA: TGTGCCAGTAGTATTATCCCTACTCGGGATACGCAGTATTTT; D: NA; size: NA; V: TRBV19; J: TRBJ2-3
CDR3: CASRTGTNQETQYF; DNA: TGTGCCAGTCGAACCGGGACTAACCAAGAGACCCAGTACTTC; D: TRBD2; size: NA; V: TRBV19; J: TRBJ2-5
CDR3: CASSLSNSPGANVLTF; DNA: TGCGCCAGCAGCTTAAGTAACAGCCCTGGGGCCAACGTCCTGACTTTC; D: NA; size: NA; V: TRBV5-1; J: TRBJ2-6
CDR3: CAISEDRGNEKLFF; DNA: TGTGCCATCAGCGAGGACAGGGGAAATGAAAAACTGTTTTTT; D: TRBD1; size: NA; V: TRBV10-3; J: TRBJ1-4
CDR3: CASSLGGGQPQHF; DNA: TGTGCCAGCAGTTTAGGAGGCGGTCAGCCCCAGCATTTT; D: NA; size: NA; V: TRBV12-3/TRBV12-4; J: TRBJ1-5
CDR3: CASSELLNTQYF; DNA: TGTGCCAGCAGTGAACTTCTAAATACGCAGTATTTT; D: NA; size: NA; V: TRBV2; J: TRBJ2-3
CDR3: CASSASRQGSQPQHF; DNA: TGTGCCAGCAGTGCTTCCCGACAGGGCAGTCAGCCCCAGCATTTT; D: TRBD1; size: NA; V: TRBV27; J: TRBJ1-5
CDR3: CASSYLQGNSPLHF; DNA: TGTGCCAGCAGTTACCTACAGGGGAATTCACCCCTCCACTTT; D: TRBD1; size: NA; V: TRBV6-5; J: TRBJ1-6
CDR3: CAWSVGAGGQETQYF; DNA: TGTGCCTGGAGTGTAGGGGCGGGGGGCCAAGAGACCCAGTACTTC; D: TRBD2; size: NA; V: TRBV30; J: TRBJ2-5
CDR3: CAWSGQGGTDTQYF; DNA: TGTGCCTGGAGCGGACAGGGAGGCACAGATACGCAGTATTTT; D: TRBD1; size: NA; V: TRBV30; J: TRBJ2-3
CDR3: CASGGVSNQPQHF; DNA: TGTGCCAGTGGGGGGGTAAGCAATCAGCCCCAGCATTTT; D: NA; size: NA; V: TRBV10-3; J: TRBJ1-5
CDR3: CASSPGTGLQYF; DNA: TGTGCCAGCAGTCCCGGGACTGGTCTTCAGTACTTC; D: NA; size: NA; V: TRBV2; J: TRBJ2-7
CDR3: CASSLTGSRTEAFF; DNA: TGTGCCAGCAGCCTGACAGGGTCGCGAACTGAAGCTTTCTTT; D: TRBD1; size: NA; V: TRBV6-5; J: TRBJ1-1
CDR3: CASSYPGGRTEAFF; DNA: TGTGCCAGCAGTTACCCAGGGGGACGGACTGAAGCTTTCTTT; D: TRBD1; size: NA; V: TRBV6-6; J: TRBJ1-1